Sequencing of this T cell receptor beta chain was carried out in a study of cytomegalovirus exposure and HLA in healthy donors. V lost 4 bases and J lost 1, with 4 bases in between. The CDR3 spans 12 residues. Germline-derived CDR1 and CDR2 are ENHRY and SYGVKD. 60 Vbeta and 13 Jbeta primers were used in PCR. TCRdb keeps only in-frame clones here, not all; method: immunoSEQ multiplex PCR. The sample carries around 190,000 clones, 79% recorded once. The sequenced material came from PBMCs. V gene TRBV10-3 combines with J gene TRBJ1-2, with unresolved D. The source of this sequence is a woman aged 40 to 50 in good health and CMV-seronegative. The CDR3 region has the DNA TGTGCCATCAGTGTTTATAACTATGGCTACACCTTC. The encoded protein is CAISVYNYGYTF.